Each of the 19 T cell receptor beta chains below was sequenced from the same sample in a study of cytomegalovirus exposure and HLA in healthy donors. The study ran its PCR with 60 Vbeta and 13 Jbeta primers. TCRdb's copy holds only in-frame clones and misses some; the assay was immunoSEQ multiplex PCR. The table lists around 200,000 clones, approximately 90% of them singletons, with approximately 1% in the top ten. Input material: PBMCs. The receptors derive from a woman aged 18-29 years in good health and CMV-seronegative.

The CDR3 is CASSTGQAYGYTF. The CDR3 DNA reads as TGTGCCAGCAGTACTGGACAGGCGTATGGCTACACCTTC. The V gene is TRBV9, the J gene TRBJ1-2; 7 bases agree with TRBD1. The length of the CDR3 is 13 residues. V shed 5 bases, J shed 5 bases, and the junction held 6 bases outside the gene matches. Looked up from germline, CDR1 is SGDLS and CDR2 is YYNGEE.

The chain couples TRBV19 to TRBJ2-1; 10 bases line up with TRBD2. Trimming took 3 bases from V and 8 from J; bases not matched to a gene: 10. The germline gives CDR1 LNHDA, CDR2 SQIVND (reference sequence). The CDR3 consists of 16 residues. CDR3 DNA: TGTGCCAGTAGTATGGGGACTAGCGTATATAGGGATGAGCAGTTCTTC. Protein: CASSMGTSVYRDEQFF.

This chain joins TRBV14 and TRBJ1-2, with 7 bases lining up with TRBD1. V gave up 0 bases and J gave up 3 bases; unmatched junction bases: 7. The CDR3 runs 16 residues. Germline CDR1 and CDR2: SGHDN and FVKESK. CDR3 DNA sequence: TGTGCCAGCAGCCAAGATATTAGGGGGACAGACTATGGCTACACCTTC. It encodes CASSQDIRGTDYGYTF.

V is TRBV18 and J is TRBJ1-3, with TRBD1 matching 8 bases. CDR1 is KGHSH, CDR2 LQKENI, per germline. CDR3 size: 15 residues. V dropped 3 bases and J dropped 3; count of bases not matched to a gene: 4. CDR3 bases: TGTGCCAGCTCACCGACAGGACAGGGTGGAAACACCATATATTTT. Translated, it gives CASSPTGQGGNTIYF.

The chain uses TRBV9 and TRBJ1-3, with TRBD1 matching over 7 bases. The trim removed 5 bases at V and 2 bases at J, leaving 7 bases unmatched. Germline V gene sequence: CDR1 SGDLS, CDR2 YYNGEE. The CDR3 contains 15 residues. In nucleotides, the CDR3 is TGTGCCAGCAGTGACCGGGGACAGCCTGGAAACACCATATATTTT. This translates into CASSDRGQPGNTIYF. Full variable domain (remainder filled in from reference TRBV9 and TRBJ1-3): DSGVTQTPKHLITATGQRVTLRCSPRSGDLSVYWYQQSLDQGLQFLIQYYNGEERAKGNILERFSAQQFPDLHSELNLSSLELGDSALYFCASSDRGQPGNTIYFGEGSWLTVV.

The chain is built from TRBV27 and TRBJ2-7; 9 nucleotides line up with TRBD2. Germline assignment: CDR1 MNHEY and CDR2 SMNVEV (reference sequence). This CDR3 is built from 16 residues. With V trimmed by 0 bases and J by 0 bases, 3 bases remained unmatched. The CDR3 spells CASSLSRAGGSYEQYF. The CDR3 bases are TGTGCCAGCAGTTTATCGAGAGCGGGAGGCTCCTACGAGCAGTACTTC.

This clone was detected once. V gene TRBV4-3 combines with J gene TRBJ2-2; no definite D call. In germline, CDR1 is LGHNA, CDR2 YSLEER. The germline V and J ends were trimmed by 0 bases and 5 bases, with 13 bases remaining between them. CDR3 size: 16 residues. CDR3 bases: TGCGCCAGCAGCCAAGATGGGCAGGAAGGTACCGGGGAGCTGTTTTTT. It encodes CASSQDGQEGTGELFF.

The genes are TRBV9 and TRBJ2-7, with 9 bases matching TRBD2. V trimming: 0 bases; J trimming: 6 bases; junction bases outside the gene matches: 4. From germline, CDR1 is SGDLS and CDR2 YYNGEE. The CDR3 sequence is 14 residues long. DNA of the CDR3: TGTGCCAGCAGCGTAGAAGCGGGAGGCGTCGAGCAGTACTTC. Its translation is CASSVEAGGVEQYF.

The chain has TRBV6-5 and TRBJ2-3; possibly TRBD2 for D (7 bases). The V end was cut by 6 bases, the J end by 3 bases, with 16 bases between. Germline V CDR1 and CDR2: MNHEY, SVGAGI. The CDR3 has 15 residues. The CDR3 DNA is TGTGCCAGCAGACCTAGGGGGGAGGGGACAGATACGCAGTATTTT. Translated, it gives CASRPRGEGTDTQYF.

The genes are TRBV21-1 and TRBJ1-5; the table's D call of TRBD1 was not tested on the DNA. TRBV21-1 is termed a pseudogene. The CDR3 contains 15 residues. The CDR3: CASSKNAQGGQPQHF. The CDR3, as DNA: TGTGCCAGCAGCAAAAATGCACAGGGTGGTCAGCCCCAGCATTTT.

This sequence joins TRBV19 and TRBJ1-2; D is uncertain. V was pared by 6 bases and J by 5 bases, with 25 bases between. Germline CDR1 LNHDA, CDR2 SQIVND (reference sequence). This CDR3 has 17 amino acids. This chain's CDR3 is CASSIPLGGNWAYGYTF. In DNA, the CDR3 is TGTGCCAGTAGCATCCCCTTGGGAGGGAATTGGGCTTATGGCTACACCTTC.

The CDR3 sequence is CASSHNGYEQFF. DNA for the CDR3: TGTGCCAGCAGCCATAATGGCTATGAGCAGTTCTTC. V gene TRBV11-3 combines with J gene TRBJ2-1; no clear D. This CDR3 spans 12 amino acids. Looked up from germline, CDR1 is SGHNT and CDR2 is YENEEA. Trimming removed 5 bases from V and 8 bases from J, with 10 bases in between.

The chain joins TRBV7-2 to TRBJ2-5, with D unclear. V shed 6 bases and J shed 7 bases, with 9 bases lying between them. The CDR3 totals 11 residues. The germline V gene has CDR1 SGHTA and CDR2 FQGNSA. The CDR3 region is CASSPPGTQYF. As DNA, the CDR3 is TGTGCCAGCAGTCCCCCGGGGACCCAGTACTTC.

This chain uses TRBV4-1 with TRBJ1-1; a possible D gene is TRBD1 (5 bases). The CDR3 is made up of 17 amino acids. V lost 0 bases to trimming and J lost 0 bases, with 14 bases between them. Germline CDR1 reads MGHRA; CDR2 reads YSYEKL. Here the CDR3 DNA reads TGCGCCAGCAGCCAAGAAAGGAAGGGGAGGCTGAACACTGAAGCTTTCTTT. It codes for CASSQERKGRLNTEAFF.

The chain combines TRBV10-1 with TRBJ2-3, with D perhaps matching TRBD2 (6 bases). This CDR3 has 15 amino acids. CDR1 is WNHNN and CDR2 is SYGVQD in the germline V gene (reference sequence). Trimming pared 0 bases from V and 4 bases from J, leaving 11 bases between. The CDR3 is CASSESNGGSDTQYF. CDR3 bases: TGCGCCAGCAGTGAGTCAAACGGGGGTTCAGATACGCAGTATTTT.

The genes are TRBV5-1 and TRBJ2-5; 7 nucleotides align to TRBD2. V trimming: 0 bases; J trimming: 0 bases; junction bases outside the gene matches: 2. The CDR3 extends over 15 amino acids. Germline V lookup: CDR1 SGHRS, CDR2 YFSETQ. For the CDR3, the DNA is TGCGCCAGCAGCTTGGTGGGGACTAACCAAGAGACCCAGTACTTC. Protein sequence: CASSLVGTNQETQYF.

The chain combines TRBV2 with TRBJ2-3; 7 bases are shared with TRBD2. Germline V lookup: CDR1 SNHLY, CDR2 FYNNEI. With 8 bases clipped from V and 1 base from J, the junction kept 6 bases outside the gene matches. This CDR3 is built from 14 residues. The DNA for the CDR3 is TGTGCCAGCTCCCCAACTAGCGGCACAGATACGCAGTATTTT. Translated: CASSPTSGTDTQYF.

The chain uses TRBV4-2 and TRBJ2-7; D is perhaps TRBD1 (5 bases). Germline V gives CDR1 LGHNA, CDR2 YNFKEQ. V lost 2 bases to trimming and J lost 0 bases, with 11 bases between them. This CDR3 contains 15 residues. CDR3 bases: TGTGCCAGCAGCCAACCAGGGCAGAGCTCCTACGAGCAGTACTTC. It encodes CASSQPGQSSYEQYF.

The V call is TRBV6-5, the J call TRBJ1-1; no definite D call. The CDR3 is 15 amino acids. With 1 base removed from V and 0 bases from J, the gap between germline ends came to 9 bases. The germline V gene encodes CDR1 MNHEY and CDR2 SVGAGI. The chain's CDR3 is CASSYWRSMNTEAFF. CDR3 coding DNA: TGTGCCAGCAGTTACTGGCGGTCCATGAACACTGAAGCTTTCTTT.